These 21 T cell receptor beta chains came from one sample sequenced in a study of blood T cell repertoires in COVID-19 (dated by TCRdb to 2018 to 2020). Library generation was performed with the immunoSEQ multiplex PCR assay. The table comes from immuneACCESS by way of TCRdb, which keeps in-frame sequences with V and J called. Part of the clones is missing from these tables; in studies checked, under half for an unresolved V gene and the rest for unknown reasons. The sample has about 180,000 clones on record, approximately 85% of them singletons. Approximately 9.9% of the sample goes to the ten largest clones. The sample comprised peripheral blood. The receptors stem from a human donor with active or convalescent COVID-19. The donor label of this sample is uncertain.

The V call is TRBV11-1, the J call TRBJ2-7; possibly TRBD1 for D (6 bases). Trimming cost V 2 bases and J 1 base, with 12 bases left between them. Germline CDR1 reads SGHAT; CDR2 reads FQDESV (reference sequence). The CDR3 runs to 15 residues. The DNA for the CDR3 is TGTGCCAGCAGCTTACAGGGGTTTGGTTCCTACGAGCAGTACTTC. It translates to CASSLQGFGSYEQYF.

The CDR3 region is CASSYTEGQEKLFF. As DNA, the CDR3 is TGTGCCAGCAGTTACACGGAGGGACAGGAAAAACTGTTTTTT. The chain employs TRBV6-5 and TRBJ1-4; 7 bases fit TRBD1. Losses at the gene ends were 2 bases for V and 8 bases for J; bases not matched to a gene: 5. The CDR3 runs 14 residues. Germline V gene data show CDR1 as MNHEY and CDR2 as SVGAGI.

This chain joins TRBV5-6 and TRBJ1-1; D gene ambiguous. The germline V gene has CDR1 SGHDT and CDR2 YYEEEE. V gave up 4 bases and J gave up 1 base, with 8 bases separating them. The CDR3 contains 13 residues. The CDR3 DNA sequence: TGTGCCAGCAGCAGCGGACCGAACACTGAAGCTTTCTTT. Translating it yields CASSSGPNTEAFF.

V usage is TRBV19 and J usage is TRBJ2-5, with 7 bases aligning to TRBD2. The CDR3 is made up of 17 amino acids. Trimming took 3 bases from V and 5 from J; bases not matched to a gene: 15. In germline, CDR1 is LNHDA, CDR2 SQIVND (reference sequence). Here the CDR3 DNA reads TGTGCCAGTAGTATTCCATTCGGGGGAGGGCCTTGGGAGACCCAGTACTTC. Its protein product is CASSIPFGGGPWETQYF.

This clone was found many times. The chain couples TRBV7-2 to TRBJ1-1; D is perhaps TRBD1 (6 bases). The CDR3 length is 13 residues. The germline V and J ends were trimmed by 3 bases and 8 bases, with 13 bases remaining between them. Germline values: CDR1 SGHTA, CDR2 FQGNSA. CDR3 in DNA: TGTGCCAGCAGCTTGAGGACAGCACGGGAAGCTTTCTTT. It yields the protein CASSLRTAREAFF.

This clone was counted a single time. J is TRBJ1-1 and V is TRBV28, with D hard to call. Deletions cut 2 bases from V and 3 bases from J, with 10 bases between. Germline V gene sequence: CDR1 MDHEN, CDR2 SYDVKM. This CDR3 contains 14 residues. The CDR3 region is CASSLGPADTEAFF. The CDR3 region has the DNA TGTGCCAGCAGTTTAGGCCCAGCGGACACTGAAGCTTTCTTT.

This clone was picked up one time. This chain uses TRBV4-2 with TRBJ2-5; 9 nucleotides agree with TRBD2. Germline-derived CDR1 and CDR2 are LGHNA and YNFKEQ. The CDR3 is made up of 15 amino acids. Germline trimming cut 3 bases from V and 3 bases from J; bases unmatched to any gene: 5. The CDR3 region is CASSHGAGGEETQYF. In DNA, the CDR3 is TGTGCCAGCAGCCATGGAGCGGGGGGTGAAGAGACCCAGTACTTC.

This chain uses TRBV27 with TRBJ1-4; 8 nucleotides match TRBD1. Germline V gives CDR1 MNHEY, CDR2 SMNVEV (reference sequence). The ends lost 3 bases at V and 8 bases at J; junction bases unmatched: 5. This CDR3 is built from 14 residues. The CDR3 sequence is CASSLGTGGEKLFF. The CDR3 nucleotides read TGTGCCAGCAGTTTGGGGACAGGCGGGGAAAAACTGTTTTTT.

The V and J genes are TRBV4-3 and TRBJ2-5, with D hard to call. CDR3 length: 13 residues. Trimming left V 4 bases short and J 4 bases short, with 10 bases between. Per germline, CDR1 LGHNA and CDR2 YSLEER. CDR3 region: CASSPSHGETQYF. The CDR3, as DNA: TGCGCCAGCAGCCCCTCGCACGGAGAGACCCAGTACTTC.

The genes are TRBV6-5 and TRBJ1-5; TRBD1 matches at 7 bases. V gave up 7 bases and J gave up 7 bases; unmatched junction bases: 10. Germline loops: CDR1 MNHEY, CDR2 SVGAGI. CDR3 length equals 14 residues. Written as DNA, the CDR3 is TGTGCCAGCACTTTCGAGGGGGCTTGGCAGCCCCAGCATTTT. It encodes CASTFEGAWQPQHF.

The rearrangement uses TRBV5-4 and TRBJ2-7; 12 positions agree with TRBD2. V was clipped by 1 base and J by 0 bases; unmatched bases: 2. Germline CDR1 and CDR2: SGHNT and YYREEE (reference sequence). The CDR3 totals 16 residues. The CDR3 loop is CASSLLAGGPSYEQYF. The CDR3 DNA reads TGTGCCAGCAGCTTGCTAGCGGGAGGGCCCTCCTACGAGCAGTACTTC.

This clone has just one count. The chain combines TRBV5-6 with TRBJ1-5; D ambiguous. From germline, CDR1 is SGHDT and CDR2 YYEEEE. This CDR3 region has 13 residues. Trimming cost V 1 base and J 7 bases, with 9 bases left between them. This chain's CDR3 is CASSLSGEQPQHF. CDR3 DNA sequence: TGTGCCAGCAGCTTGAGTGGAGAACAGCCCCAGCATTTT.

This clone was observed once. The gene calls are TRBV28 and TRBJ1-2; weak D call: TRBD1 (5 bases). In germline, CDR1 is MDHEN, CDR2 SYDVKM. Trimming took 7 bases from V and 7 from J, leaving 16 bases between them. The CDR3 has 13 residues. Written as DNA, the CDR3 is TGTGCCAGCAACACACAGGCGCCGGGTGGCTACACCTTC. Amino acid sequence: CASNTQAPGGYTF.

The chain links TRBV11-3 to TRBJ2-7, with D possibly being TRBD2 (5 bases). Trimming left V 5 bases short and J 4 bases short, with 18 bases between. CDR3 length: 15 amino acids. Per germline, CDR1 SGHNT and CDR2 YENEEA. CDR3 residues: CASSPVGDRGYEQYF. DNA for the CDR3: TGTGCCAGCAGCCCAGTCGGGGATCGGGGTTACGAGCAGTACTTC.

The chain combines TRBV7-9 with TRBJ1-2, with unresolved D. The V and J ends lost 3 bases and 6 bases respectively, with 5 bases between them. The germline V gene encodes CDR1 SEHNR and CDR2 FQNEAQ (reference sequence). This CDR3 has 11 residues. This CDR3 reads CASSFKNGYTF. In DNA, the CDR3 is TGTGCCAGCAGCTTTAAAAATGGCTACACCTTC.

The DNA for the CDR3 is TGTGCCAGCAGTTACTCGAGGGTAAGAGGTCAGCCCCAGCATTTT. Residues: CASSYSRVRGQPQHF. The chain is built from TRBV6-5 and TRBJ1-5; no firm D call. V lost 0 bases to trimming and J lost 6 bases, with 12 bases between them. This CDR3 has 15 residues. The germline V gene has CDR1 MNHEY and CDR2 SVGAGI.

This clone was observed once. One end of the junction varies from germline; a read error may be responsible. This rearrangement joins TRBV19 to TRBJ1-1, with D uncertain. The length of the CDR3 is 13 residues. Germline values: CDR1 LNHDA, CDR2 SQIVND (reference sequence). CDR3 amino acids: CASRIGGNTEAFF. In DNA, the CDR3 is TGTGCCAGTAGAATAGGAGGGAACACTGAAGCTTTCTTT.

The chain links TRBV7-3 to TRBJ2-5; the D gene is possibly TRBD1 (6 bases). The CDR3 covers 13 residues. The V gene lost 5 bases and the J gene lost 5 bases, with 12 bases spanning the gap. Germline loops: CDR1 SGHTA, CDR2 FQGTGA. The CDR3 here is CASSIWQGETQYF. The CDR3 DNA sequence: TGTGCCAGCAGCATTTGGCAGGGGGAGACCCAGTACTTC.

CDR3 amino acids: CAWSVLAGGHEQYF. The CDR3 bases are TGTGCCTGGAGTGTACTAGCGGGAGGCCACGAGCAGTACTTC. The chain joins TRBV30 to TRBJ2-7, with 12 bases matching TRBD2. Germline CDR1 is GTSNPN and CDR2 is SVGIG (reference sequence). This CDR3 comprises 14 residues. The ends lost 0 bases at V and 5 bases at J; junction bases unmatched: 2.

This clone was detected once. The chain recombines TRBV4-1 with TRBJ2-3; D gene ambiguous. The CDR3 is 17 residues long. The V and J ends lost 0 bases and 0 bases respectively, with 13 bases between them. Germline V gives CDR1 MGHRA, CDR2 YSYEKL. The CDR3 DNA is TGCGCCAGCAGCCAAGACGCTCCTAGGCTTAGCACAGATACGCAGTATTTT. Translating it yields CASSQDAPRLSTDTQYF.

This clone was seen a single time. The chain employs TRBV7-3 and TRBJ2-3; unclear D gene. The V end was cut by 1 base, the J end by 4 bases, with 6 bases between. The length of the CDR3 is 13 residues. Per the germline V gene, CDR1 is SGHTA and CDR2 is FQGTGA. This CDR3 is CASSLNSADTQYF. As DNA, the CDR3 is TGTGCCAGCAGCTTAAATTCGGCAGATACGCAGTATTTT. Filled out from reference TRBV7-3 and TRBJ2-3, the complete variable domain reads GAGVSQTPSNKVTEKGKYVELRCDPISGHTALYWYRQSLGQGPEFLIYFQGTGAADDSGLPNDRFFAVRPEGSVSTLKIQRTERGDSAVYLCASSLNSADTQYFGPGTRLTVL.